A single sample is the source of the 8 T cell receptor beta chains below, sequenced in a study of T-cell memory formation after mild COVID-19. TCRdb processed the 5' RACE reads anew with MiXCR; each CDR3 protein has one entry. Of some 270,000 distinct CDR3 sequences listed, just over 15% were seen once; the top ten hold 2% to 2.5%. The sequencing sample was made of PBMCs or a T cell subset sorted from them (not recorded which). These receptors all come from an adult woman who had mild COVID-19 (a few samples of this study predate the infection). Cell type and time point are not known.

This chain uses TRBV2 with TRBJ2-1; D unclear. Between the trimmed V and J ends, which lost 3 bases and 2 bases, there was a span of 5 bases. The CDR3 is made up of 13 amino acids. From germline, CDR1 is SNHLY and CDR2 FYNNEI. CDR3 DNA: TGTGCCAGCAGTGACGAGCCCTACAATGAGCAGTTCTTC. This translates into CASSDEPYNEQFF.

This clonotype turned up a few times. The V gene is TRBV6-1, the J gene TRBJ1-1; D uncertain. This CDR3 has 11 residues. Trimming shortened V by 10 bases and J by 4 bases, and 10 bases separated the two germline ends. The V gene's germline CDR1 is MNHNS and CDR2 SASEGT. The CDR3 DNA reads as TGTGCCACGGCCAAAGTCACTGAAGCTTTCTTT. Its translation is CATAKVTEAFF.

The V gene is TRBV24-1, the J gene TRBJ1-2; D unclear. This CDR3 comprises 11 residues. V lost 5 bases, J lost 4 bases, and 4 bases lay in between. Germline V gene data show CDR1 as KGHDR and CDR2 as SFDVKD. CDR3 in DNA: TGTGCCACCAGTGTTGGCTATGGCTACACCTTC. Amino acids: CATSVGYGYTF.

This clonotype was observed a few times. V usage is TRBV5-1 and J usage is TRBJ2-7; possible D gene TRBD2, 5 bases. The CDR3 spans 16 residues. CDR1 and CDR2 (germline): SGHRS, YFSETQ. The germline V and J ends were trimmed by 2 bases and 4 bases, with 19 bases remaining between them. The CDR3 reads CASSFDPGRLAYEQYF. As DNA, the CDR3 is TGCGCCAGCAGCTTTGACCCGGGCAGGTTAGCGTACGAGCAGTACTTC.

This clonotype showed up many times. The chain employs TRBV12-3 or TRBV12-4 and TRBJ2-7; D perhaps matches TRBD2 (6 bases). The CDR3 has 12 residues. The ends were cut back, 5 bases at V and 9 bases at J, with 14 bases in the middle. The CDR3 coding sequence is TGTGCCAGCAGTGACCCCATCGGGGGGCAGTACTTC. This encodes CASSDPIGGQYF.

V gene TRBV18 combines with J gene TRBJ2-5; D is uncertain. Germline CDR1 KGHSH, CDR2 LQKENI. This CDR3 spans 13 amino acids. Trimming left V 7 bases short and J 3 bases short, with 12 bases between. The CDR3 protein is CASCSGQKETQYF. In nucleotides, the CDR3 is TGTGCCAGCTGCTCCGGGCAGAAAGAGACCCAGTACTTC.

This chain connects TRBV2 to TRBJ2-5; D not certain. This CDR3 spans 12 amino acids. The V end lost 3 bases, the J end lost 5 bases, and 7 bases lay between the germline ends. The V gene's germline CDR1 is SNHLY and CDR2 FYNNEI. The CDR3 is CASSDAVETQYF. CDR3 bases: TGTGCCAGCAGTGATGCGGTCGAGACCCAGTACTTC.

In DNA, the CDR3 is TGTGCCAGCAGCCCTAGCGGGGACTCCTACGAGCAGTACTTC. Protein sequence: CASSPSGDSYEQYF. The chain couples TRBV7-2 to TRBJ2-7, with 9 bases identical to TRBD2. The CDR3 runs to 14 residues. V gave up 5 bases and J gave up 0 bases; unmatched junction bases: 2. In germline, CDR1 is SGHTA, CDR2 FQGNSA.